This T cell receptor (beta chain) was profiled in a study of tumor and adjacent non-tumor tissue in lung cancer. This sample's RNA came from whole unsorted tissue. More than 3 cm separated this lung sample from the edge of the tumor. Whole-study findings and limits: Tumor repertoires had a smaller top 100 clone share than normal lung. TCR diversity was significantly greater in tumor than normal lung tissue.

The CDR3 is 14 residues long. TCRbeta libraries were built with three rounds of nested PCR, modified from ARM-PCR. In TCRdb, the multiplex PCR reads were re-called with MiXCR into one record per CDR3 protein. This sample has 40,000 to 50,000 distinct CDR3 sequences, with about 68% found just once. On this clonotype: Its antigen is currently unknown. The junction and the germline gene differ at one end; a read error may be behind it.

The sequencing input was distant non-tumor lung tissue. This receptor was identified in a woman between 70 and 85 years old with non-small cell lung cancer. The chain is built from TRBV12-3 or TRBV12-4 and TRBJ2-5; a possible D gene is TRBD2 (6 bases). This chain's CDR3 is CASSIPGRQEIQYF. In DNA, the CDR3 is TGTGCCAGCAGTATTCCTGGGAGGCAAGAGATCCAGTACTTC.